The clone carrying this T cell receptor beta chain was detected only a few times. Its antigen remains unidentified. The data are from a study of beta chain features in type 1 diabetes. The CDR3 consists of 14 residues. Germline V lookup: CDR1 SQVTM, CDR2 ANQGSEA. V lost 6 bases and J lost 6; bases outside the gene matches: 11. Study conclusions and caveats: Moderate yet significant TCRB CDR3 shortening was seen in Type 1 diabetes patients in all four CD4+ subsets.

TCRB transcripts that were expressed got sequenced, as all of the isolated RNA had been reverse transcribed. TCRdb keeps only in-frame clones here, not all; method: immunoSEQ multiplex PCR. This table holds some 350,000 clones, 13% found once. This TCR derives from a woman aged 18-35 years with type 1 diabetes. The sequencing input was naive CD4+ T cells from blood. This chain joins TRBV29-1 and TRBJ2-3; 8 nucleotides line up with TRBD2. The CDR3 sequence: CSVNIAGLSDTQYF. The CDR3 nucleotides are TGCAGCGTGAATATAGCGGGACTCTCGGATACGCAGTATTTT.